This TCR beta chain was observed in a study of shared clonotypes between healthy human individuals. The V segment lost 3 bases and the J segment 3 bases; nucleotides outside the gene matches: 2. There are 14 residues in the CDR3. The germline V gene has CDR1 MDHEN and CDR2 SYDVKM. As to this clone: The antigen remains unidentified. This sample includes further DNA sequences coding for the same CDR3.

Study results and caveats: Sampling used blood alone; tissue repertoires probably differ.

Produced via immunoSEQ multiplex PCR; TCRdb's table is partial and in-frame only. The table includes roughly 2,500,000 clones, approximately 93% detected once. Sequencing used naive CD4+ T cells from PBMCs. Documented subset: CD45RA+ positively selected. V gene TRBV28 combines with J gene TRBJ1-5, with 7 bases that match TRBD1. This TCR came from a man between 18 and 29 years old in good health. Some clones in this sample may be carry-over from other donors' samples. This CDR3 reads CASSFGTVNQPQHF. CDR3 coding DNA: TGTGCCAGCAGTTTCGGGACAGTCAATCAGCCCCAGCATTTT.